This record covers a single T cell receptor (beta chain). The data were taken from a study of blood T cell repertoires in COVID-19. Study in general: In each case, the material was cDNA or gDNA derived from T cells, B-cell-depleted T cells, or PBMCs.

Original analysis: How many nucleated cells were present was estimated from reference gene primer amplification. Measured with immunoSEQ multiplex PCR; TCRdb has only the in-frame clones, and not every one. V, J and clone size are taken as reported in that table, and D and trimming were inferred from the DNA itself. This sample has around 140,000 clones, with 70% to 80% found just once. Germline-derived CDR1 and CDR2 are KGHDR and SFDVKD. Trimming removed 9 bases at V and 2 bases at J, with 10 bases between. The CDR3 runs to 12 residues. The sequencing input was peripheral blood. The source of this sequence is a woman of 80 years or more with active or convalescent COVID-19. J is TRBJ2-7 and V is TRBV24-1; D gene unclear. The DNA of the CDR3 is TGTGCCACCGTGACACCTGCCTACGAGCAGTACTTC. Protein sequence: CATVTPAYEQYF.